The subject of this entry is one T cell receptor beta chain. Its antigen is unknown. iRepertoire HTBI primers and Arm-PCR of CDR3 regions built TCR beta libraries. TCRdb reprocessed the multiplex PCR reads via MiXCR and lists one record per CDR3 protein. The top ten clones hold 7% to 9% of a sample with 400,000 to 600,000 distinct CDR3 sequences, 20% to 25% of them seen once. This sample was included in a study of regulatory T cells in long-lasting Graves disease. The time point here: persistent/refractory GD, antithyroid drugs over 5 years with positive TRAb. Isolated PBMC RNA provided the starting material for the TCR library. V shed 4 bases and J shed 1 base, with 19 bases lying between them. Germline-derived CDR1 and CDR2 are SEHNR and FQNEAQ (reference sequence). This CDR3 is 18 amino acids long. Findings and caveats of the study: Persistent disease was characterized by preferential usage of TRBV28, TRBJ1-2 and TRBJ2-5.

The chain has TRBV7-9 and TRBJ2-2; D unresolved. The input for sequencing was peripheral blood mononuclear cells (PBMCs), taken when the disease was refractory, from a patient treated with antithyroid drugs. The source is a female donor with Graves disease. CDR3 in amino acids: CASSSNLWGIGNTGELFF. The CDR3 DNA is TGTGCCAGCAGCTCTAACCTGTGGGGAATCGGGAACACCGGGGAGCTGTTTTTT.